This T cell receptor beta chain was identified during a study of blood T cell repertoires in COVID-19. At the level of the study: There were acute and convalescent COVID-19 samples, and they came from the United States, Italy and Spain. Sources were T cells, B-cell-depleted T cells, or PBMCs; the material itself was cDNA or gDNA.

The authors' processing: Amplification with reference gene primers provided the estimates of nucleated cell counts. Measured with immunoSEQ multiplex PCR; TCRdb has only the in-frame clones, and not every one. That table furnishes V, J and clone size, whereas the DNA furnished D and trimming. There are 150,000 to 200,000 clones in the sample; around 86% occur only once, and 2.5% to 3% lies in the top ten. The specimen sequenced was peripheral blood. The TCR sequence derives from a man aged 35 to 55 with active or convalescent COVID-19.

CDR3 in amino acids: CASRPHSQGWEDGYTF. The DNA for the CDR3 is TGTGCCAGCAGACCTCACTCACAGGGGTGGGAGGATGGCTACACCTTC. This chain joins TRBV28 and TRBJ1-2; 7 bases agree with TRBD1. CDR3 length equals 16 residues. After removal of 6 bases from V and 6 bases from J, the junction contained 16 bases not matched to a gene. CDR1 and CDR2 from the germline V gene are MDHEN and SYDVKM.